These 30 T cell receptor beta chains came from one sample sequenced in a study of PD-L1 blockade in urothelial cancer. Noted time point: pretreatment peripheral blood. TCRdb's copy holds only in-frame clones and misses some; the assay was immunoSEQ multiplex PCR. Among some 16,000 clones listed, roughly 90% were seen once. Sequencing was performed on PBMCs, taken around atezolizumab (anti-PD-L1) treatment. These receptors originate from a man aged 65 to 85 with urothelial cancer.

The chain recombines TRBV7-8 with TRBJ1-3; D possibly corresponds to TRBD1 (5 bases). The CDR3 is 14 residues long. Looked up from germline, CDR1 is SGHVS and CDR2 is FQNEAQ. With 4 bases removed from V and 1 base from J, the gap between germline ends came to 8 bases. CDR3 nucleotides: TGTGCCAGCAGCTCAGACAGTTCTGGAAACACCATATATTTT. Translating it yields CASSSDSSGNTIYF.

CDR3 protein: CASSPYADPRGTEAFF. The CDR3 nucleotides are TGCGCCAGCAGTCCCTACGCCGACCCCAGGGGGACTGAAGCTTTCTTT. The chain joins TRBV4-1 to TRBJ1-1, with 7 bases lining up with TRBD1. This CDR3 spans 16 amino acids. Per the germline V gene, CDR1 is MGHRA and CDR2 is YSYEKL. With V trimmed by 6 bases and J by 5 bases, 15 bases remained unmatched.

The chain carries TRBV10-3 and TRBJ2-7; 7 bases are shared with TRBD2. The junction had 16 bases not matched to a gene; V was cut back by 8 bases and J by 3 bases. Germline V CDR1 and CDR2: ENHRY, SYGVKD. This CDR3 has 16 residues. CDR3 sequence (DNA): TGTGCCATCGGGGGGGGGAGCCGGCGACGTATCTACGAGCAGTACTTC. This sequence encodes CAIGGGSRRRIYEQYF.

J is TRBJ1-1 and V is TRBV6-5; no definite D call. V shed 9 bases and J shed 8 bases, with 16 bases lying between them. The CDR3 loop spans 12 amino acids. CDR1 and CDR2 (germline): MNHEY, SVGAGI. As DNA, the CDR3 is TGTGCCAGTAAGCCGAGCGTAGGAGAAGCTTTCTTT. This translates into CASKPSVGEAFF.

The rearrangement links TRBV2 to TRBJ2-2; no reliable D call. Germline V gives CDR1 SNHLY, CDR2 FYNNEI. The CDR3 length is 15 residues. Deletions cut 2 bases from V and 4 bases from J, with 11 bases between. The CDR3 DNA is TGTGCCAGCAGTGAATGGCAGGTTAGCACCGGGGAGCTGTTTTTT. Amino acids: CASSEWQVSTGELFF.

The rearrangement uses TRBV11-2 and TRBJ2-5, with 8 bases matching TRBD2. The germline V gene has CDR1 SGHAT and CDR2 FQNNGV. The V and J ends lost 5 bases and 6 bases, in that order; junction bases with no gene match: 8. The CDR3 totals 14 residues. CDR3 region: CASSRPGLEQTQYF. The CDR3 bases are TGTGCCAGCAGCCGTCCGGGACTAGAACAGACCCAGTACTTC.

The chain links TRBV25-1 to TRBJ2-1; TRBD2 aligns across 10 bases. V lost 2 bases and J lost 9; bases outside the gene matches: 7. Germline V lookup: CDR1 MGHDK, CDR2 SYGVNS. The CDR3 is 15 residues long. The CDR3 reads CASSEGSGGSGEQFF. The CDR3, as DNA: TGTGCCAGCAGTGAAGGTAGCGGGGGGTCCGGTGAGCAGTTCTTC.

This chain uses TRBV10-2 with TRBJ2-7; the D is unclear. Trimming shortened V by 8 bases and J by 2 bases, and 19 bases separated the two germline ends. CDR1 is WSHSY and CDR2 is SAAADI in the germline V gene. CDR3 length equals 15 residues. CDR3: CASAEFWVRPYEQYF. DNA of the CDR3: TGCGCCAGCGCGGAGTTCTGGGTTCGGCCCTACGAGCAGTACTTC.

This chain connects TRBV6-1 to TRBJ2-5, with unresolved D. CDR1 and CDR2 (germline): MNHNS, SASEGT. Trimming stripped 6 bases from V and 4 bases from J, with 6 bases between. There are 11 residues in the CDR3. The CDR3 DNA follows: TGTGCCAGCAGAATTCGAGAGACCCAGTACTTC. Translating gives CASRIRETQYF.

The CDR3 DNA is TGTGCCTGGAGTGAGAGTCCGGTAGCAGATACGCAGTATTTT. Its translation: CAWSESPVADTQYF. The rearrangement joins TRBV30 to TRBJ2-3; the D is unclear. Germline-derived CDR1 and CDR2 are GTSNPN and SVGIG (reference sequence). The V end was cut by 1 base, the J end by 4 bases, with 12 bases between. This CDR3 contains 14 residues.

J is TRBJ2-7 and V is TRBV19; weak D call: TRBD1 (6 bases). Germline V gene data show CDR1 as LNHDA and CDR2 as SQIVND (reference sequence). This CDR3 contains 12 residues. V lost 5 bases, J lost 6 bases, and 11 bases lay in between. The CDR3 sequence: CASSPQGTEQYF. The CDR3, as DNA: TGTGCCAGTAGTCCCCAGGGGACCGAGCAGTACTTC.

V and J are TRBV28 and TRBJ1-3; the D gene is possibly TRBD1 (6 bases). CDR3 length: 14 residues. V dropped 6 bases and J dropped 1 base, with 10 bases sitting between them. Germline V lookup: CDR1 MDHEN, CDR2 SYDVKM. Written as DNA, the CDR3 is TGTGCCAGCAGGCCGCAGGGGTCTGGAAACACCATATATTTT. This encodes CASRPQGSGNTIYF.

V usage is TRBV6-5 and J usage is TRBJ2-7; TRBD1 aligns across 9 bases. CDR1 is MNHEY, CDR2 SVGAGI, per germline. This CDR3 comprises 13 residues. With V trimmed by 6 bases and J by 6 bases, 6 bases remained unmatched. The CDR3 reads CASRGQGTREQYF. The CDR3, as DNA: TGTGCCAGCAGGGGACAGGGAACGCGCGAGCAGTACTTC.

CDR3: CASSAGTSGGRETQYF. CDR3 DNA: TGTGCCAGCAGTGCCGGGACTAGCGGGGGACGAGAGACCCAGTACTTC. This chain uses TRBV9 with TRBJ2-5, with 14 positions matching TRBD2. V lost 5 bases to trimming and J lost 4 bases; unmatched junction nucleotides: 7. The CDR3 length is 16 residues. Germline CDR1 reads SGDLS; CDR2 reads YYNGEE.

The chain has TRBV5-4 and TRBJ1-6; D might be TRBD1 (5 bases). Germline loops: CDR1 SGHNT, CDR2 YYREEE (reference sequence). This CDR3 is built from 16 residues. V was trimmed by 0 bases and J by 7 bases, leaving 14 bases between them. This CDR3 is CASSLGGDLRNSPLHF. In DNA form, the CDR3 reads TGTGCCAGCAGCTTGGGGGGGGACTTGCGGAATTCACCCCTCCACTTT.

CDR3 nucleotides: TGTGCCAGCATGGTGGACAGGAACACTGAAGCTTTCTTT. Amino acid sequence: CASMVDRNTEAFF. This sequence joins TRBV6-4 and TRBJ1-1; weak D call: TRBD1 (6 bases). Looked up from germline, CDR1 is MRHNA and CDR2 is SNTAGT. CDR3 length: 13 residues. Trimming shortened V by 7 bases and J by 1 base, and 10 bases separated the two germline ends.

This chain links TRBV30 with TRBJ2-7, with D perhaps matching TRBD2 (6 bases). Germline V lookup: CDR1 GTSNPN, CDR2 SVGIG (reference sequence). The CDR3 loop spans 13 amino acids. DNA of the CDR3: TGTGCGTACTCCCCGCGGGATCTCTACGAGCAGTACTTC. Amino acids: CAYSPRDLYEQYF.

The rearrangement uses TRBV27 and TRBJ1-3; 7 nucleotides agree with TRBD1. J gave up 3 bases and V 6 bases, and 2 bases lay outside the gene matches. This CDR3 region has 13 residues. Germline CDR1 is MNHEY and CDR2 is SMNVEV (reference sequence). The CDR3 region has the DNA TGTGCCAGCAGACGGGACAGTGGAAACACCATATATTTT. This translates into CASRRDSGNTIYF.

This chain connects TRBV5-1 to TRBJ1-2, with 12 bases that match TRBD1. Germline V gives CDR1 SGHRS, CDR2 YFSETQ. There are 14 residues in the CDR3. V shed 5 bases, J shed 8 bases, and the junction held 7 bases outside the gene matches. The CDR3 sequence: CASRPGQGALGYTF. The CDR3 DNA reads TGCGCCAGCAGGCCGGGACAGGGGGCTTTGGGCTACACCTTC.

The chain carries TRBV6-4 and TRBJ2-7; possibly TRBD2 for D (6 bases). V was shortened by 3 bases and J by 7 bases, with 13 bases between the two germline ends. The CDR3 extends over 13 amino acids. Germline V gene sequence: CDR1 MRHNA, CDR2 SNTAGT. The CDR3 here is CASSEFRGREQYF. DNA for the CDR3: TGTGCCAGCAGTGAATTTAGAGGGAGGGAGCAGTACTTC.

The chain couples TRBV7-9 to TRBJ1-3, with 9 bases that match TRBD1. After removal of 4 bases from V and 8 bases from J, the junction contained 12 bases not matched to a gene. Germline V gene sequence: CDR1 SEHNR, CDR2 FQNEAQ (reference sequence). The CDR3 has 16 amino acids. Here the CDR3 reads CASSSIPTGTGHTIYF. DNA for the CDR3: TGTGCCAGCAGCTCTATCCCGACAGGGACAGGGCACACCATATATTTT.

The chain recombines TRBV9 with TRBJ1-3; D possibly corresponds to TRBD1 (5 bases). The CDR3 extends over 14 amino acids. Germline values: CDR1 SGDLS, CDR2 YYNGEE. Trimming shortened V by 4 bases and J by 4 bases, and 12 bases separated the two germline ends. The CDR3 here is CASSSAGVGNTIYF. In DNA, the CDR3 is TGTGCCAGCAGCTCCGCGGGGGTCGGAAACACCATATATTTT. The full variable domain, with the rest looked up from reference TRBV9 and TRBJ1-3, is DSGVTQTPKHLITATGQRVTLRCSPRSGDLSVYWYQQSLDQGLQFLIQYYNGEERAKGNILERFSAQQFPDLHSELNLSSLELGDSALYFCASSSAGVGNTIYFGEGSWLTVV.

The genes are TRBV18 and TRBJ1-5, with D maybe TRBD1 (5 bases). Germline CDR1 is KGHSH and CDR2 is LQKENI. The CDR3 sequence is 13 residues long. The germline V and J ends were trimmed by 3 bases and 10 bases, with 13 bases remaining between them. The CDR3 bases are TGTGCCAGCTCACCGGGAAGACAGTTTCCCCAGCATTTT. Translated, it gives CASSPGRQFPQHF.

This chain joins TRBV5-6 and TRBJ2-7, with D possibly matching TRBD2 (5 bases). From germline, CDR1 is SGHDT and CDR2 YYEEEE. This CDR3 has 15 residues. Trimming removed 2 bases at V and 3 bases at J, with 15 bases between. The CDR3 loop is CASSFPSFGDYEQYF. CDR3 DNA sequence: TGTGCCAGCAGCTTCCCTAGCTTCGGGGACTACGAGCAGTACTTC. The entire variable domain, with the rest obtained from reference TRBV5-6 and TRBJ2-7, is as follows: DAGVTQSPTHLIKTRGQQVTLRCSPKSGHDTVSWYQQALGQGPQFIFQYYEEEERQRGNFPDRFSGHQFPNYSSELNVNALLLGDSALYLCASSFPSFGDYEQYFGPGTRLTVT.

The CDR3 sequence: CASSPRGGSITEAFF. DNA of the CDR3: TGTGCCAGCAGCCCCAGGGGAGGGTCTATTACTGAAGCTTTCTTT. The chain links TRBV9 to TRBJ1-1, with D possibly being TRBD1 (6 bases). CDR1 and CDR2 (germline): SGDLS, YYNGEE. The ends were cut back, 4 bases at V and 5 bases at J, with 18 bases in the middle. The CDR3 length is 15 residues.

V is TRBV6-4 and J is TRBJ2-1, with a weak D call TRBD1 (5 bases). In germline, CDR1 is MRHNA, CDR2 SNTAGT. This CDR3 contains 12 residues. V lost 6 bases to trimming and J lost 10 bases, with 13 bases between them. In nucleotides, the CDR3 is TGTGCCAGCAGCCCCCAGGGTACGGAGCAGTTCTTC. Translated: CASSPQGTEQFF.

This clone has just a few counts. CDR3 coding DNA: TGTGCCAGCATAGGTAGAGGGTTTGGTGGCTACACCTTC. Translating gives CASIGRGFGGYTF. The gene calls are TRBV2 and TRBJ1-2, with D hard to call. From germline, CDR1 is SNHLY and CDR2 FYNNEI. The CDR3 loop spans 13 amino acids. Deletions cut 7 bases from V and 7 bases from J, with 16 bases between.

The V gene is TRBV6-1, the J gene TRBJ1-5, with TRBD1 identical over 7 bases. The germline CDR1 and CDR2 sequences are MNHNS and SASEGT. V lost 3 bases and J lost 1; bases outside the gene matches: 9. The CDR3 is 17 residues long. CDR3 DNA: TGTGCCAGCAGTGAGGCGACAGGGACAGTCAGCAATCAGCCCCAGCATTTT. This codes for CASSEATGTVSNQPQHF.

V and J are TRBV6-5 and TRBJ2-1, with 10 positions matching TRBD1. The junction had 8 bases not matched to a gene; V was cut back by 5 bases and J by 7 bases. The CDR3 length is 15 residues. The germline CDR1 and CDR2 sequences are MNHEY and SVGAGI. The CDR3 is CASSNDRGRMNEQFF. For the CDR3, the DNA is TGTGCCAGCAGTAACGACAGGGGGCGTATGAATGAGCAGTTCTTC.

The chain links TRBV2 to TRBJ1-5, with 7 bases that match TRBD1. With 5 bases clipped from V and 4 bases from J, the junction kept 2 bases outside the gene matches. The CDR3 is 13 amino acids. In germline, CDR1 is SNHLY, CDR2 FYNNEI. DNA of the CDR3: TGTGCCAGCAGTAGGGACAGTAATCAGCCCCAGCATTTT. This translates into CASSRDSNQPQHF.